A single sample gave rise to the 14 T cell receptor beta chains below, sequenced in a study of blood T cell repertoires in COVID-19. The table came from immunoSEQ multiplex PCR; TCRdb's copy has only in-frame clones and leaves some out. The table records tens of thousands of clones, over 80% of them present only once. Sequencing was carried out using peripheral blood. These receptors all stem from a man aged 50 to 59 with acute or convalescent COVID-19.

The genes are TRBV2 and TRBJ1-2; D is uncertain. The CDR3 has 12 residues. In germline, CDR1 is SNHLY, CDR2 FYNNEI. V lost 4 bases and J lost 8, with 11 bases in between. This CDR3 reads CASSGGSRGYTF. Here the CDR3 DNA reads TGTGCCAGCAGTGGAGGCAGTAGAGGCTACACCTTC.

V usage is TRBV7-9 and J usage is TRBJ1-1; no clear D. V lost 2 bases, J lost 5 bases, and 12 bases lay in between. The CDR3 extends over 14 amino acids. CDR1 is SEHNR, CDR2 FQNEAQ, per germline (reference sequence). This CDR3 reads CASSLKTPGTEAFF. The CDR3 DNA reads TGTGCCAGCAGCTTAAAGACTCCCGGGACTGAAGCTTTCTTT.

The CDR3 spells CSATMFDGYTF. Here the CDR3 DNA reads TGCAGTGCTACCATGTTTGATGGCTACACCTTC. V is TRBV20-1 and J is TRBJ1-2; D gene unclear. The germline CDR1 and CDR2 sequences are DFQATT and SNEGSKA (reference sequence). Between the trimmed V and J ends, which lost 4 bases and 6 bases, there was a span of 9 bases. The CDR3 totals 11 residues.

This clone was recorded a few times. This rearrangement joins TRBV20-1 to TRBJ1-3, with D hard to call. The ends were cut back, 4 bases at V and 6 bases at J, with 7 bases in the middle. The CDR3 has 11 amino acids. The V gene's germline CDR1 is DFQATT and CDR2 SNEGSKA (reference sequence). The CDR3 DNA follows: TGCAGTGCTATCTGGGCAAACACCATATATTTT. This sequence encodes CSAIWANTIYF.

J is TRBJ1-2 and V is TRBV7-2, with 10 bases that match TRBD1. The CDR3 contains 15 residues. Trimming at V came to 1 base and at J to 6 bases, leaving 5 bases not matched to a gene. Looked up from germline, CDR1 is SGHTA and CDR2 is FQGNSA. CDR3 protein: CASSLDFGTGDGYTF. The CDR3 nucleotides are TGTGCCAGCAGCTTAGATTTCGGGACAGGGGATGGCTACACCTTC.

The CDR3 is CASGLAGPANTGELFF. The CDR3, as DNA: TGTGCCAGCGGCCTAGCGGGACCCGCGAACACCGGGGAGCTGTTTTTT. The V and J genes are TRBV6-6 and TRBJ2-2; 9 bases agree with TRBD2. CDR1 and CDR2 (germline): MNHNY, SVGAGI (reference sequence). The CDR3 totals 16 residues. V shed 8 bases, J shed 0 bases, and the junction held 7 bases outside the gene matches.

The chain combines TRBV27 with TRBJ2-2; TRBD2 matches 10 bases. V lost 3 bases to trimming and J lost 4 bases; unmatched junction nucleotides: 11. Germline V lookup: CDR1 MNHEY, CDR2 SMNVEV (reference sequence). This CDR3 is 18 amino acids long. CDR3 nucleotide sequence: TGTGCCAGCAGTTTGAACAGCGGGAGGGGCGGCGGCACCGGGGAGCTGTTTTTT. This translates into CASSLNSGRGGGTGELFF.

The J gene is TRBJ2-5, the V gene TRBV30; D not resolved. Germline values: CDR1 GTSNPN, CDR2 SVGIG (reference sequence). V was shortened by 0 bases and J by 2 bases, with 10 bases between the two germline ends. CDR3 length: 14 amino acids. This chain's CDR3 is CAWSVGSQQETQYF. CDR3 nucleotides: TGTGCCTGGAGTGTGGGTAGCCAACAAGAGACCCAGTACTTC.

This clone was found once. The chain couples TRBV6-2 or TRBV6-3 to TRBJ2-5; 12 positions agree with TRBD2. This CDR3 is 18 amino acids long. After removal of 5 bases from V and 5 bases from J, the junction contained 15 bases not matched to a gene. Germline V gene data show CDR1 as MNHEY and CDR2 as SVGEGT. The CDR3 sequence is CASSDPTSGRYPGETQYF. The CDR3 coding sequence is TGTGCCAGCAGTGACCCGACTAGCGGGAGATATCCTGGGGAGACCCAGTACTTC.

The genes are TRBV5-1 and TRBJ1-4, with D tentatively TRBD1 (5 bases). Germline V lookup: CDR1 SGHRS, CDR2 YFSETQ. Trimming shortened V by 4 bases and J by 4 bases, and 11 bases separated the two germline ends. The CDR3 contains 14 residues. The CDR3 DNA reads TGCGCCAGCAGCGATGACAGCCTTAATGAAAAACTGTTTTTT. Translating gives CASSDDSLNEKLFF.

The chain recombines TRBV19 with TRBJ1-4, with D maybe TRBD1 (5 bases). The CDR3 is made up of 18 amino acids. Germline V gene sequence: CDR1 LNHDA, CDR2 SQIVND (reference sequence). Between the trimmed V and J ends, which lost 1 base and 7 bases, there was a span of 22 bases. CDR3 residues: CASSIAAGRGGTFEKLFF. In DNA form, the CDR3 reads TGTGCCAGTAGTATAGCAGCGGGAAGGGGTGGCACCTTTGAAAAACTGTTTTTT.

The CDR3 loop is CSVESRPGEQYF. As DNA, the CDR3 is TGCAGCGTTGAATCTCGGCCGGGCGAGCAGTACTTC. This chain links TRBV29-1 with TRBJ2-7; no firm D call. The germline CDR1 and CDR2 sequences are SQVTM and ANQGSEA. V gave up 2 bases and J gave up 6 bases, with 11 bases separating them. The CDR3 has 12 residues.

The chain couples TRBV11-2 to TRBJ2-1; a weak D match, TRBD2 (6 bases). The V end lost 5 bases, the J end lost 7 bases, and 18 bases lay between the germline ends. Germline V gene data show CDR1 as SGHAT and CDR2 as FQNNGV. This CDR3 is 15 amino acids long. In DNA, the CDR3 is TGTGCCAGCAGCCCCCACTCTCGAAGCGGGAATGAGCAGTTCTTC. This encodes CASSPHSRSGNEQFF. Together with reference TRBV11-2 and TRBJ2-1, the CDR3 gives the full variable domain: EAGVAQSPRYKIIEKRQSVAFWCNPISGHATLYWYQQILGQGPKLLIQFQNNGVVDDSQLPKDRFSAERLKGVDSTLKIQPAKLEDSAVYLCASSPHSRSGNEQFFGPGTRLTVL.

J is TRBJ2-7 and V is TRBV2; 8 nucleotides align to TRBD1. Per germline, CDR1 SNHLY and CDR2 FYNNEI. This CDR3 comprises 14 residues. V lost 7 bases, J lost 7 bases, and 12 bases stayed unmatched. The CDR3 sequence is CASKVAQGGREQYF. The CDR3 DNA reads as TGTGCCAGCAAGGTGGCACAGGGGGGTAGAGAGCAGTACTTC. Combining the CDR3 with reference TRBV2 and TRBJ2-7 gives the whole variable domain EPEVTQTPSHQVTQMGQEVILRCVPISNHLYFYWYRQILGQKVEFLVSFYNNEISEKSEIFDDQFSVERPDGSNFTLKIRSTKLEDSAMYFCASKVAQGGREQYFGPGTRLTVT.